This passage covers 16 T cell receptor beta chains from one sample sequenced in a study of blood T cell repertoires in COVID-19. Sequencing was performed with immunoSEQ multiplex PCR; in TCRdb, only in-frame clones are kept and a portion is missing. The sample consists of around 170,000 clones, more than 80% of them appearing once. Sequenced: PBMCs or T cells enriched from blood (not recorded which). These receptors were obtained from a man aged 45 to 65 who had recovered from COVID-19.

The rearrangement uses TRBV7-2 and TRBJ2-5; a possible D gene is TRBD1 (7 bases). The CDR3 extends over 15 amino acids. Trimming cost V 5 bases and J 2 bases, with 15 bases left between them. The V gene's germline CDR1 is SGHTA and CDR2 FQGNSA. As DNA, the CDR3 is TGTGCCAGCAGCCTTACACAGGGGAGGCAAGAGACCCAGTACTTC. It yields the protein CASSLTQGRQETQYF.

The V call is TRBV6-2 or TRBV6-3, the J call TRBJ1-3, with TRBD1 as a possible D gene (5 bases). CDR1 MNHEY and CDR2 SVGEGT come from the germline V gene. The CDR3 is made up of 16 amino acids. V was shortened by 1 base and J by 4 bases, with 14 bases between the two germline ends. This CDR3 reads CASSYWPQGGGNTIYF. For the CDR3, the DNA is TGTGCCAGCAGTTACTGGCCCCAGGGCGGAGGAAACACCATATATTTT.

The J gene is TRBJ1-5, the V gene TRBV2; tentatively, D is TRBD1 (6 bases). Germline V gives CDR1 SNHLY, CDR2 FYNNEI. Trimming shortened V by 5 bases and J by 5 bases, and 10 bases separated the two germline ends. The CDR3 totals 13 residues. This chain's CDR3 is CASSYHRDQPQHF. The CDR3 nucleotides are TGTGCCAGCAGTTATCACAGGGATCAGCCCCAGCATTTT.

In its sample, this clone was seen a few times. This chain connects TRBV5-6 to TRBJ1-2, with D uncertain. The CDR3 totals 12 residues. Trimming removed 1 base from V and 4 bases from J, with 5 bases in between. CDR1 is SGHDT and CDR2 is YYEEEE in the germline V gene. DNA of the CDR3: TGTGCCAGCAGCTTGTTTAGCTATGGCTACACCTTC. Protein: CASSLFSYGYTF.

The chain combines TRBV7-9 with TRBJ2-5; 8 bases agree with TRBD2. Germline CDR1 SEHNR, CDR2 FQNEAQ (reference sequence). This CDR3 is 15 amino acids long. The J segment lost 5 bases and the V segment lost 3 bases, leaving 8 bases of the junction unmatched. This CDR3 is CASSFGGGREETQYF. CDR3 sequence (DNA): TGTGCCAGCAGCTTTGGCGGGGGGAGGGAGGAGACCCAGTACTTC. The full variable domain, in which reference TRBV7-9 and TRBJ2-5 provide the parts outside the CDR3, is DTGVSQNPRHKITKRGQNVTFRCDPISEHNRLYWYRQTLGQGPEFLTYFQNEAQLEKSRLLSDRFSAERPKGSFSTLEIQRTEQGDSAMYLCASSFGGGREETQYFGPGTRLLVL.

The chain has TRBV5-1 and TRBJ1-1, with 8 bases matching TRBD1. CDR3 length: 15 residues. Germline V CDR1 and CDR2: SGHRS, YFSETQ. Trimming cost V 3 bases and J 4 bases; bases outside gene matches: 8. This chain's CDR3 is CASSSDGQGGTEAFF. DNA of the CDR3: TGCGCCAGCAGCTCCGACGGACAGGGAGGCACTGAAGCTTTCTTT.

This clone has a single count. The V and J genes are TRBV5-1 and TRBJ1-2; the match to TRBD1 covers 9 bases. Germline CDR1 reads SGHRS; CDR2 reads YFSETQ. The trim removed 3 bases at V and 4 bases at J, leaving 7 bases unmatched. This CDR3 contains 15 residues. The DNA for the CDR3 is TGCGCCAGCAGCTGGGGACAGGGAAGGAGCTATGGCTACACCTTC. This sequence encodes CASSWGQGRSYGYTF.

The V call is TRBV19, the J call TRBJ2-6; 7 positions agree with TRBD1. Germline V gene sequence: CDR1 LNHDA, CDR2 SQIVND (reference sequence). The CDR3 has 15 amino acids. Losses at the gene ends were 5 bases for V and 0 bases for J; bases not matched to a gene: 1. CDR3 DNA: TGTGCCAGTAGTGGGGACAGCTCTGGGGCCAACGTCCTGACTTTC. Translation gives CASSGDSSGANVLTF. The whole variable domain, remainder taken from reference TRBV19 and TRBJ2-6, is DGGITQSPKYLFRKEGQNVTLSCEQNLNHDAMYWYRQDPGQGLRLIYYSQIVNDFQKGDIAEGYSVSREKKESFPLTVTSAQKNPTAFYLCASSGDSSGANVLTFGAGSRLTVL.

Comments on this clone: Since a much larger clone is just one base distant, this may be a read error. The sample has other DNA sequences that encode this CDR3 too. The chain uses TRBV12-3 or TRBV12-4 and TRBJ1-5; tentative D call: TRBD1 (5 bases). The V gene lost 6 bases and the J gene lost 6 bases, with 9 bases spanning the gap. CDR3 length: 12 residues. The CDR3 spells CASRSTVQPQHF. DNA for the CDR3: TGTGCCAGCAGGTCGACAGTTCAGCCCCAGCATTTT.

V usage is TRBV5-1 and J usage is TRBJ2-5; D is possibly TRBD2 (6 bases). Per the germline V gene, CDR1 is SGHRS and CDR2 is YFSETQ. Trimming took 0 bases from V and 5 from J, leaving 14 bases between them. This CDR3 spans 15 amino acids. In DNA form, the CDR3 reads TGCGCCAGCAGCTTGGATGGGGGAGGCCGGGAGACCCAGTACTTC. As protein: CASSLDGGGRETQYF. The full variable domain, in which reference TRBV5-1 and TRBJ2-5 provide the parts outside the CDR3, is KAGVTQTPRYLIKTRGQQVTLSCSPISGHRSVSWYQQTPGQGLQFLFEYFSETQRNKGNFPGRFSGRQFSNSRSEMNVSTLELGDSALYLCASSLDGGGRETQYFGPGTRLLVL.

This rearrangement joins TRBV6-2 or TRBV6-3 to TRBJ2-1; 10 nucleotides agree with TRBD2. Trimming cost V 5 bases and J 6 bases; bases outside gene matches: 4. CDR1 is MNHEY, CDR2 SVGEGT, per germline. The CDR3 has 14 amino acids. The CDR3 bases are TGTGCCAGCAGTACCCAGCGGGGGGGCAATGAGCAGTTCTTC. Translating gives CASSTQRGGNEQFF.

V is TRBV2 and J is TRBJ1-5, with 10 bases identical to TRBD1. This CDR3 region has 14 residues. CDR1 and CDR2 from the germline V gene are SNHLY and FYNNEI. The trim removed 6 bases at V and 11 bases at J, leaving 10 bases unmatched. The CDR3 coding sequence is TGTGCCAGCAGAGACCGGACAGGGGGGTTTACCCAGCATTTT. It translates to CASRDRTGGFTQHF. The whole variable domain, remainder taken from reference TRBV2 and TRBJ1-5, is EPEVTQTPSHQVTQMGQEVILRCVPISNHLYFYWYRQILGQKVEFLVSFYNNEISEKSEIFDDQFSVERPDGSNFTLKIRSTKLEDSAMYFCASRDRTGGFTQHFGDGTRLSIL.

V gene TRBV7-2 combines with J gene TRBJ1-5; 7 bases fit TRBD1. There are 15 residues in the CDR3. The trim removed 5 bases at V and 2 bases at J, leaving 6 bases unmatched. Germline loops: CDR1 SGHTA, CDR2 FQGNSA. Here the CDR3 DNA reads TGTGCCAGCAGCGAACAGGGGAATCGCAATCAGCCCCAGCATTTT. Protein product: CASSEQGNRNQPQHF. The whole variable domain, remainder taken from reference TRBV7-2 and TRBJ1-5, is GAGVSQSPSNKVTEKGKDVELRCDPISGHTALYWYRQSLGQGLEFLIYFQGNSAPDKSGLPSDRFSAERTGGSVSTLTIQRTQQEDSAVYLCASSEQGNRNQPQHFGDGTRLSIL.

The genes are TRBV7-2 and TRBJ1-1, with 10 bases that match TRBD1. J gave up 11 bases and V 4 bases, and 7 bases lay outside the gene matches. The CDR3 totals 13 residues. Germline V gene sequence: CDR1 SGHTA, CDR2 FQGNSA. This CDR3 reads CASSSPDRGRAFF. For the CDR3, the DNA is TGTGCCAGCAGCTCCCCCGACAGGGGGCGCGCTTTCTTT.

The CDR3 nucleotides read TGTGCCAGCAGCCCAGACAGAGTCATATACAATGAGCAGTTCTTC. It yields the protein CASSPDRVIYNEQFF. The chain joins TRBV7-9 to TRBJ2-1, with D tentatively TRBD1 (5 bases). Germline V CDR1 and CDR2: SEHNR, FQNEAQ (reference sequence). This CDR3 has 15 residues. Trimming shortened V by 5 bases and J by 4 bases, and 15 bases separated the two germline ends.

In the case of this clone: One end of the junction fails to match germline, which may point to a read error. The chain carries TRBV27 and TRBJ1-2, with 11 bases fitting TRBD1. CDR3 length: 13 residues. Germline V CDR1 and CDR2: MNHEY, SMNVEV (reference sequence). In DNA, the CDR3 is TGTGCCAGCACCCGGACAGGGGGCTATCGCTACACCTTC. Translating it yields CASTRTGGYRYTF.